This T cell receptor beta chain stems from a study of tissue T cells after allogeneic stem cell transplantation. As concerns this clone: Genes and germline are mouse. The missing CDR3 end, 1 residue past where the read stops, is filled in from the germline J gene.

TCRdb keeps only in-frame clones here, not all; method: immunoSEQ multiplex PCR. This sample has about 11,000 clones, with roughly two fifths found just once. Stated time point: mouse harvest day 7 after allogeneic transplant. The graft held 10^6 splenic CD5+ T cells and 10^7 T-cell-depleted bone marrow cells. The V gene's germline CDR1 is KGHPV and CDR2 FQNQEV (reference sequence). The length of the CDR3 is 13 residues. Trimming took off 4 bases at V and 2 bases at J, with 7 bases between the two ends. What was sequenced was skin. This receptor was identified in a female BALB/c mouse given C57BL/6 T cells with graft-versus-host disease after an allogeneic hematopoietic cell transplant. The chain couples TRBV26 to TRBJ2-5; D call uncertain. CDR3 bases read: TGTGCCAGCAGTCGGCAGATCCAAGACACCCAGTAC. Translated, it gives CASSRQIQDTQY. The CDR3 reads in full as CASSRQIQDTQYF.